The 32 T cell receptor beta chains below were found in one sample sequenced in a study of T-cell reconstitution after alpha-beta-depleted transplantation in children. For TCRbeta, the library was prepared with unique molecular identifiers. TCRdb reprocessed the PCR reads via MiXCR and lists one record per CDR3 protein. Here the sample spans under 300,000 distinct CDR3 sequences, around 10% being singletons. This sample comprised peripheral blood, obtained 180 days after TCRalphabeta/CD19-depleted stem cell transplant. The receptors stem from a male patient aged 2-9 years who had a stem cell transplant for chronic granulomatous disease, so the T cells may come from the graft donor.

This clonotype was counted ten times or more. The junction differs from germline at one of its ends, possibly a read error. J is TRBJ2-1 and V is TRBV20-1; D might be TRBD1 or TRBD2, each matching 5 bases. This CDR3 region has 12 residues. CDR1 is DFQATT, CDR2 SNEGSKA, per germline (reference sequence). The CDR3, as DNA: TGCAGTGCCAGAGAGGGACGGAATGAGCAGTTCTTC. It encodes CSAREGRNEQFF.

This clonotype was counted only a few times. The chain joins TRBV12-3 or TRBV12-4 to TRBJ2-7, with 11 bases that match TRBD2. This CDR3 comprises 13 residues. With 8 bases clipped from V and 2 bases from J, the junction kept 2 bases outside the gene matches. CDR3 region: CASGGLAAYEQYF. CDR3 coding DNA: TGTGCCAGCGGGGGACTAGCGGCCTACGAGCAGTACTTC.

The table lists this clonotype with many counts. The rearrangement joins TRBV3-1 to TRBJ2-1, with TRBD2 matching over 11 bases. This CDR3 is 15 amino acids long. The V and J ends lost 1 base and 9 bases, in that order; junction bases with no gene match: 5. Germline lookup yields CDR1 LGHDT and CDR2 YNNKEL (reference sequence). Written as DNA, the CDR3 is TGTGCCAGCAGCCAAGGACTAGCGGGATTCGGTGAGCAGTTCTTC. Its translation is CASSQGLAGFGEQFF.

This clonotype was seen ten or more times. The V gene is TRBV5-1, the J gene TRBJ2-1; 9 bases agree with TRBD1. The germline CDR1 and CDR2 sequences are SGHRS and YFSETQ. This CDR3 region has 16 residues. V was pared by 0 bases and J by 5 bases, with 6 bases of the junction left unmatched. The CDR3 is CASSLVVGTGHNEQFF. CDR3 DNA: TGCGCCAGCAGCTTGGTAGTCGGGACAGGGCACAATGAGCAGTTCTTC.

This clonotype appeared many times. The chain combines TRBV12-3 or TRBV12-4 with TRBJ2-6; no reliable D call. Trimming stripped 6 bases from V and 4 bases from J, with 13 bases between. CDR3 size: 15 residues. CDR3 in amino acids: CASSLGQAGANVLTF. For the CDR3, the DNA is TGTGCCAGCAGCCTAGGGCAAGCCGGGGCCAACGTCCTGACTTTC.

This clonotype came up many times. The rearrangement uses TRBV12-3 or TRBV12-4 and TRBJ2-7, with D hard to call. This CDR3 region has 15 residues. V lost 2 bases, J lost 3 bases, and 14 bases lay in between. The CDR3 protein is CASSLPRTANYEQYF. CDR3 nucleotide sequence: TGTGCCAGCAGTTTACCGCGAACAGCTAACTACGAGCAGTACTTC.

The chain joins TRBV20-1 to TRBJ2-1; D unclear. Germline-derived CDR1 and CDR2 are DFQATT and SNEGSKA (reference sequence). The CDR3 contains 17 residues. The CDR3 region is CCARDNFRPGVPNEQFF. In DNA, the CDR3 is TGCTGCGCTAGAGATAACTTCAGACCGGGCGTCCCGAATGAGCAGTTCTTC.

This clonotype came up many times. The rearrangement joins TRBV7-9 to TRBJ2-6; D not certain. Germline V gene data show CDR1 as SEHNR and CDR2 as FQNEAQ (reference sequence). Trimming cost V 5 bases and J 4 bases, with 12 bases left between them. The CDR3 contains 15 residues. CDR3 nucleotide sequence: TGTGCCAGCAGCGTACGGACCCGGGGGGCCAACGTCCTGACTTTC. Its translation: CASSVRTRGANVLTF.

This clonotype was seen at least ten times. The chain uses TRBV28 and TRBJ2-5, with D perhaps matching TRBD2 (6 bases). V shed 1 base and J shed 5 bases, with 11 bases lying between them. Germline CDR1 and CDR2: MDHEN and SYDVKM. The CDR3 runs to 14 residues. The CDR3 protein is CASSLSGRGETQYF. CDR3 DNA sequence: TGTGCCAGCAGTTTATCGGGGCGGGGTGAGACCCAGTACTTC.

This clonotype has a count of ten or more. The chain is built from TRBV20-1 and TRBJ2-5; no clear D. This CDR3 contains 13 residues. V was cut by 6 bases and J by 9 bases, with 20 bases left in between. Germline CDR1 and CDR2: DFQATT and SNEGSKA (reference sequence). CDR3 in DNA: TGCAGTGCACGTGACGGACCCAAGAGACCCCAGTACTTC. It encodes CSARDGPKRPQYF.

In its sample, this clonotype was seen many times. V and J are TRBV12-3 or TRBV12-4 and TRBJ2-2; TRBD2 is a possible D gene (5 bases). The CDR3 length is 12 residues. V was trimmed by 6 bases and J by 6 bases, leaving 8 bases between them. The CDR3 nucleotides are TGTGCCAGCAGCAGGAGGTCCGGGGAGCTGTTTTTT. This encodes CASSRRSGELFF.

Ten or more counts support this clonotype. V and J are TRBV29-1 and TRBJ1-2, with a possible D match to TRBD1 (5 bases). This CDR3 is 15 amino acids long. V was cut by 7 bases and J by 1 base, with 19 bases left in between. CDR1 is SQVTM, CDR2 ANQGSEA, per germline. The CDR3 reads CSAEDMMTDNYGYTF. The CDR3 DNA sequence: TGCAGCGCCGAGGACATGATGACTGATAACTATGGCTACACCTTC.

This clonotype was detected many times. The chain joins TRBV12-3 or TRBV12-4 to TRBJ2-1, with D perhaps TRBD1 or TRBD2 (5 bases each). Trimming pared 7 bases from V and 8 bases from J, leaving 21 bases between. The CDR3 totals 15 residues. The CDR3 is CASTPRVSLGDEQFF. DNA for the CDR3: TGTGCCAGCACCCCACGAGTCAGCCTGGGGGATGAGCAGTTCTTC.

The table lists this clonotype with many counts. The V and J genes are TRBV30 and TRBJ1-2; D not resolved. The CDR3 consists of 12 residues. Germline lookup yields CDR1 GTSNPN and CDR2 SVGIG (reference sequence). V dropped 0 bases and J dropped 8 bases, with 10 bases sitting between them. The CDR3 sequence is CAWSVLRGGYTF. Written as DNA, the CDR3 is TGTGCCTGGAGTGTCTTGCGAGGCGGCTACACCTTC.

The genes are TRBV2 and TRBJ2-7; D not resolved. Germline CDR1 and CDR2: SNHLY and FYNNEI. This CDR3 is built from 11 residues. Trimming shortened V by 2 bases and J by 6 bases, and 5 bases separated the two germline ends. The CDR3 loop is CASSERVEQYF. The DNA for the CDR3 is TGTGCCAGCAGTGAAAGGGTCGAGCAGTACTTC. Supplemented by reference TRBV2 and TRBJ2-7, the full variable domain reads EPEVTQTPSHQVTQMGQEVILRCVPISNHLYFYWYRQILGQKVEFLVSFYNNEISEKSEIFDDQFSVERPDGSNFTLKIRSTKLEDSAMYFCASSERVEQYFGPGTRLTVT.

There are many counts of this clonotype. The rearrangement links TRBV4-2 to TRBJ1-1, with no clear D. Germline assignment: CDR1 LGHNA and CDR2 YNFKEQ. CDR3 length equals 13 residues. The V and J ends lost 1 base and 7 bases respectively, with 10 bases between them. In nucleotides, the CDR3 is TGTGCCAGCAGCCAAGCGTTAGTCAGTGAAGCTTTCTTT. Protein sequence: CASSQALVSEAFF.

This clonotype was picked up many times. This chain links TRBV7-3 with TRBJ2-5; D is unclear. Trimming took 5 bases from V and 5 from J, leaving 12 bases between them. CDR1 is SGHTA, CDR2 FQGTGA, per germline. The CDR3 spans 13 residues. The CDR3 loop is CASSPSWGETQYF. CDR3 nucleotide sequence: TGTGCCAGCAGCCCCTCTTGGGGTGAGACCCAGTACTTC.

CDR3 coding DNA: TGTGCCAGTAGTTTCGGGGGGCCCCAAGAGACCCAGTACTTC. Its protein product is CASSFGGPQETQYF. The chain joins TRBV19 to TRBJ2-5, with D perhaps matching TRBD2 (7 bases). There are 14 residues in the CDR3. Germline loops: CDR1 LNHDA, CDR2 SQIVND (reference sequence). The V gene lost 5 bases and the J gene lost 1 base, with 11 bases spanning the gap. Complete variable domain (other parts from reference TRBV19 and TRBJ2-5): DGGITQSPKYLFRKEGQNVTLSCEQNLNHDAMYWYRQDPGQGLRLIYYSQIVNDFQKGDIAEGYSVSREKKESFPLTVTSAQKNPTAFYLCASSFGGPQETQYFGPGTRLLVL.

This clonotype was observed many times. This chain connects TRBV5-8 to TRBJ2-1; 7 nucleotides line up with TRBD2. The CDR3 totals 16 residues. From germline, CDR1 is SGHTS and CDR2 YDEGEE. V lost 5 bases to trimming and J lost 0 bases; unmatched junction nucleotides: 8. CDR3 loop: CASRGGVRSSYNEQFF. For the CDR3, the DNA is TGTGCCAGCAGGGGAGGGGTACGGAGCTCCTACAATGAGCAGTTCTTC. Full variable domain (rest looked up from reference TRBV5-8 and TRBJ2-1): EAGVTQSPTHLIKTRGQQATLRCSPISGHTSVYWYQQALGLGLQFLLWYDEGEERNRGNFPPRFSGRQFPNYSSELNVNALELEDSALYLCASRGGVRSSYNEQFFGPGTRLTVL.

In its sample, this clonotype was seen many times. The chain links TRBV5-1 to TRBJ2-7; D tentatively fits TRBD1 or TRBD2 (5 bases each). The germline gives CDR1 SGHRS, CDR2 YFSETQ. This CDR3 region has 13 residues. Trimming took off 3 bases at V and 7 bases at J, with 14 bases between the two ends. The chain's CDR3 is CASSWDPLGEQYF. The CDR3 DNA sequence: TGCGCCAGCAGCTGGGACCCCTTAGGGGAGCAGTACTTC.

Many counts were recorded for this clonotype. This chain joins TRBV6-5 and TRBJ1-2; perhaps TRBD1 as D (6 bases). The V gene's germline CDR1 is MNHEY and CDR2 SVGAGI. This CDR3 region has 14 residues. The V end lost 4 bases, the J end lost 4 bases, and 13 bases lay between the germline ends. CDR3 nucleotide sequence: TGTGCCAGCAGTTTACAGGGAGGAACCTATGGCTACACCTTC. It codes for CASSLQGGTYGYTF.

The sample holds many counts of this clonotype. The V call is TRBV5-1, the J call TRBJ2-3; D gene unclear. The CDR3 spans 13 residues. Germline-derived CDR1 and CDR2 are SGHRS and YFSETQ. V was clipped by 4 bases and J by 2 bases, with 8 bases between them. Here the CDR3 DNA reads TGCGCCAGCAGCCGGGCCCACACAGATACGCAGTATTTT. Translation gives CASSRAHTDTQYF.

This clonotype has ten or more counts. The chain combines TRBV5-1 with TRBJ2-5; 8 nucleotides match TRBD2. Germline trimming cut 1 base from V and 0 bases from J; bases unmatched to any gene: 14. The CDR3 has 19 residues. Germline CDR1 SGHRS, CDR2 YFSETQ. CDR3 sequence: CASSLWREADLKYQETQYF. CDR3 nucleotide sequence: TGCGCCAGCAGCTTGTGGCGGGAGGCCGACCTTAAGTACCAAGAGACCCAGTACTTC. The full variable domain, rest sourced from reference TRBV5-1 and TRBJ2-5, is KAGVTQTPRYLIKTRGQQVTLSCSPISGHRSVSWYQQTPGQGLQFLFEYFSETQRNKGNFPGRFSGRQFSNSRSEMNVSTLELGDSALYLCASSLWREADLKYQETQYFGPGTRLLVL.

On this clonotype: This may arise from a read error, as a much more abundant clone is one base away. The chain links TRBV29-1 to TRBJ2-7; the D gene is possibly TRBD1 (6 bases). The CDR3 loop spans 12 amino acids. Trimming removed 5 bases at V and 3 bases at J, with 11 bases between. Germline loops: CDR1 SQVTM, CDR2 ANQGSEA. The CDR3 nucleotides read TGCAGCGTTTGGGGGCCGAGCTACGAGCAGTACTTC. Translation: CSVWGPSYEQYF.

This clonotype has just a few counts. The CDR3 nucleotides read TGCGCCAGCAGCCAAGATAACCAACGGAGATACGAGCAGTACTTC. It yields the protein CASSQDNQRRYEQYF. The chain couples TRBV4-1 to TRBJ2-7; D remains unclear. The CDR3 runs 15 residues. Germline CDR1 is MGHRA and CDR2 is YSYEKL. V was trimmed by 0 bases and J by 4 bases, leaving 13 bases between them.

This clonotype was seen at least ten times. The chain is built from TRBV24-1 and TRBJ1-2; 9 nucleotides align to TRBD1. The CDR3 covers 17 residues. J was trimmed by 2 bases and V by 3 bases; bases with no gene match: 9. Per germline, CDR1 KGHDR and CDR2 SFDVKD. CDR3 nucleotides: TGTGCCACCAGTGATCCGGGACAGGGAGGGATGAACTATGGCTACACCTTC. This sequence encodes CATSDPGQGGMNYGYTF.

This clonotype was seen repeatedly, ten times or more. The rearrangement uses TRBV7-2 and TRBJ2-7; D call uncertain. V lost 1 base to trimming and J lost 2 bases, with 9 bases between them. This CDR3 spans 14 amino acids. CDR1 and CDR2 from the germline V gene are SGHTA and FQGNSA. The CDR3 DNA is TGTGCCAGCAGCTTAGACCTCCGGGCCTACGAGCAGTACTTC. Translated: CASSLDLRAYEQYF. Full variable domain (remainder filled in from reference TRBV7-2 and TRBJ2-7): GAGVSQSPSNKVTEKGKDVELRCDPISGHTALYWYRQSLGQGLEFLIYFQGNSAPDKSGLPSDRFSAERTGGSVSTLTIQRTQQEDSAVYLCASSLDLRAYEQYFGPGTRLTVT.

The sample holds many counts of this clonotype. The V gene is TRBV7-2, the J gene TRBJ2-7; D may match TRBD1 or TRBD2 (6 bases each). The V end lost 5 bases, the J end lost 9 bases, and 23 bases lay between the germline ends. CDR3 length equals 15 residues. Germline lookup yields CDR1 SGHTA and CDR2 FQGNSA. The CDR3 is CASSPVTKGGSGQYF. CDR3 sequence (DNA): TGTGCCAGCAGCCCAGTCACGAAGGGGGGTTCCGGGCAGTACTTC.

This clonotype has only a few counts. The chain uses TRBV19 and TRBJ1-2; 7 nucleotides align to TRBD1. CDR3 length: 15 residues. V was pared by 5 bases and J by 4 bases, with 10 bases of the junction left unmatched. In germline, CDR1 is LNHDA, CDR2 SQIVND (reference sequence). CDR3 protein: CASSSPTGLVYGYTF. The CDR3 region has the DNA TGTGCCAGTAGTTCCCCGACAGGGTTGGTCTATGGCTACACCTTC.

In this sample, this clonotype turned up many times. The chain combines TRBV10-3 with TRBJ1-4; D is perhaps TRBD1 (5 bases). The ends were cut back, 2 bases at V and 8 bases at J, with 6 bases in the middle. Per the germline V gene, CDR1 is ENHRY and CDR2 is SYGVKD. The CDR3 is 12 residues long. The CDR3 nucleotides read TGTGCCATCAGTGAGGGGGGGGAAAAACTGTTTTTT. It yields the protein CAISEGGEKLFF.

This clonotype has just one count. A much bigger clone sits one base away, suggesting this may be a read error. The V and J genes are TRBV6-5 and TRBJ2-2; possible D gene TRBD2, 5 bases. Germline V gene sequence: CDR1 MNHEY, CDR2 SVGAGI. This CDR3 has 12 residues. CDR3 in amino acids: CASSLRTGEQFF. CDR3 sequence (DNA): TGTGCCAGCTCCCTTAGGACCGGGGAGCAGTTTTTT.

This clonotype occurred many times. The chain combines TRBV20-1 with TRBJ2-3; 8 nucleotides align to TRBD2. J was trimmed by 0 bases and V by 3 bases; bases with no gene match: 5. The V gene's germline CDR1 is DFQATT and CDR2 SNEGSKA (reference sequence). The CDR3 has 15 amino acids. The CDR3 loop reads CSASTSGGSTDTQYF. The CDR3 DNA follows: TGCAGTGCTAGTACCAGCGGGGGTAGCACAGATACGCAGTATTTT.